The T cell receptor (beta chain) under discussion was sequenced for a study of siplizumab effects on memory and regulatory T cells. This CDR3 comprises 16 residues. Trimming took 1 base from V and 7 from J; bases not matched to a gene: 9. The germline gives CDR1 SGHDN, CDR2 FVKESK. A few counts support this clone. Its target is not known. Roughly 10^5 TCR templates underwent assay in each sample. Clones were read by immunoSEQ multiplex PCR, and TCRdb kept only the in-frame ones, dropping some. The sample has more than 13,000 clones; 40% to 45% are singletons. Overall study results and limits: The study found that mappable alloreactive CD4+ clones averaged approximately 69% Treg-derived with siplizumab and 25% to 30% in controls. Tregs that proliferated in siplizumab cultures did not have their suppressive function confirmed. No assignable naive or memory phenotype existed for roughly 75-97% of proliferating CD4+ or CD8+ clones.

Cells from the mixed lymphocyte reaction were cocultured for six to seven days at 37°C. This TCR was sampled from a human donor in good health; the cells came from an allogeneic mixed lymphocyte reaction. Some clones in this sample may be carry-over from other donors' samples. Material for sequencing was CFSE-low (dividing) CD4+ T cells sorted from an allogeneic mixed lymphocyte reaction. V gene TRBV14 combines with J gene TRBJ2-1, with 8 bases fitting TRBD2. The DNA for the CDR3 is TGTGCCAGCAGCCAAGTAGCTAGCGGGCTGGGGAATGAGCAGTTCTTC. Its translation is CASSQVASGLGNEQFF.